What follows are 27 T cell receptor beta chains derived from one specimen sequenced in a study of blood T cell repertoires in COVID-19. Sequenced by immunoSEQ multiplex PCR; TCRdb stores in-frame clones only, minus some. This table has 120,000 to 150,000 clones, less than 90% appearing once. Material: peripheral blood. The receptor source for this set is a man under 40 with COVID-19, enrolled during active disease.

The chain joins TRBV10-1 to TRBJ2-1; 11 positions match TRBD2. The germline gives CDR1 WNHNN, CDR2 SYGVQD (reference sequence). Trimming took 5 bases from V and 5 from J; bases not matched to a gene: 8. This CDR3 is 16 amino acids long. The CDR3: CASSSSSGRVNNEQFF. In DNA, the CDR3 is TGCGCCAGCAGTAGTAGTAGCGGGAGGGTGAACAATGAGCAGTTCTTC.

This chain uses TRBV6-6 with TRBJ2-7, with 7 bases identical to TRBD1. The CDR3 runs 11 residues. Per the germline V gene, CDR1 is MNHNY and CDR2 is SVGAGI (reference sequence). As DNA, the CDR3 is TGTGCATCAGGGGGAACCTACGAGCAGTACTTC. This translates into CASGGTYEQYF.

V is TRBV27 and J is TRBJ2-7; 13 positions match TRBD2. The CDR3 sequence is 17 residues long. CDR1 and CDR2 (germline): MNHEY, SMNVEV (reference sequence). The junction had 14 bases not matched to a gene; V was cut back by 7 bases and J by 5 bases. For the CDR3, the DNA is TGTGCCAGCACCTCCCGGACTAGCGGGAGTAAAGGCGACGAGCAGTACTTC. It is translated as CASTSRTSGSKGDEQYF.

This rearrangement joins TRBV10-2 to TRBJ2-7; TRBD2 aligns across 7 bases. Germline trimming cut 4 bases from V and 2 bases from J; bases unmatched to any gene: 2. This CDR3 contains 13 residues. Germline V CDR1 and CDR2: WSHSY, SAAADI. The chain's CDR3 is CASSGRGTYEQYF. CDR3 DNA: TGCGCCAGCAGTGGGCGGGGGACCTACGAGCAGTACTTC.

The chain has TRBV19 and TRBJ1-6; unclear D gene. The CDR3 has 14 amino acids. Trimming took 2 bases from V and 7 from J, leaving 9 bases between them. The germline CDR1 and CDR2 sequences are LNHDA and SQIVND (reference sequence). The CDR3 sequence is CASSILGVNSPLHF. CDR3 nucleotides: TGTGCCAGTAGTATACTTGGAGTAAATTCACCCCTCCACTTT.

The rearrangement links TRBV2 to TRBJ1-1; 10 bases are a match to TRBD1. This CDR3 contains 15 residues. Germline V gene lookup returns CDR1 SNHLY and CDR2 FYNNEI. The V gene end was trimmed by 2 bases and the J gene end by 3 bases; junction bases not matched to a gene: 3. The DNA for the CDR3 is TGTGCCAGCAGTGAATTTGGACAGGGGGACACTGAAGCTTTCTTT. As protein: CASSEFGQGDTEAFF.

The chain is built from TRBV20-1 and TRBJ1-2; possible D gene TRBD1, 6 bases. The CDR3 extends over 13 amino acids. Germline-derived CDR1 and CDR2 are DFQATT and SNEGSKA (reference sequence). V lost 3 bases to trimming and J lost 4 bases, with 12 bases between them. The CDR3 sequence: CSASRGAGYGYTF. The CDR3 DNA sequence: TGCAGTGCTAGTCGGGGGGCAGGCTATGGCTACACCTTC.

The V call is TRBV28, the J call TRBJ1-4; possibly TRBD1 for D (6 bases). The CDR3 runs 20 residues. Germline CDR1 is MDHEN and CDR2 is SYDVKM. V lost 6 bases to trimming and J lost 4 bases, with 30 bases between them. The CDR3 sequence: CASSSPGVRDKRRGNEKLFF. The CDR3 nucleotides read TGTGCCAGCAGCTCCCCAGGCGTCCGGGACAAAAGAAGGGGTAATGAAAAACTGTTTTTT.

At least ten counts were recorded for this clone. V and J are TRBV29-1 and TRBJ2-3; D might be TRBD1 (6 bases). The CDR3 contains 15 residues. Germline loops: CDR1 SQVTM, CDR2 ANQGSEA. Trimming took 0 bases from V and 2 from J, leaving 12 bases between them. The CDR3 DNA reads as TGCAGCGTTGAAGACCCAGGGACATTCACAGATACGCAGTATTTT. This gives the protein CSVEDPGTFTDTQYF.

Here the CDR3 DNA reads TGTGCCAGTAGATTCCTCAACAGGGGTGACACTGAAGCTTTCTTT. It specifies CASRFLNRGDTEAFF. This chain connects TRBV19 to TRBJ1-1; 7 bases are shared with TRBD1. The J segment lost 3 bases and the V segment lost 6 bases, leaving 10 bases of the junction unmatched. Per the germline V gene, CDR1 is LNHDA and CDR2 is SQIVND (reference sequence). The CDR3 sequence is 15 residues long.

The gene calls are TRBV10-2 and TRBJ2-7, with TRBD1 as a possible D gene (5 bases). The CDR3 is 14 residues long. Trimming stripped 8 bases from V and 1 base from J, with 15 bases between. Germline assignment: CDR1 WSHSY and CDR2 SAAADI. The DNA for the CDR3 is TGCGCCAGCTCTCCAATAGGGGTTTCCTACGAGCAGTACTTC. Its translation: CASSPIGVSYEQYF.

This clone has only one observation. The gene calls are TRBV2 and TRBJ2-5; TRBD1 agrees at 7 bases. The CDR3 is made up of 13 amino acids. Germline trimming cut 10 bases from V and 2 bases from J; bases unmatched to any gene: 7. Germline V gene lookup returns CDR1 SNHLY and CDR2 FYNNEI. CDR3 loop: CATSGTVQETQYF. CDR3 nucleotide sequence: TGTGCCACATCCGGGACAGTGCAAGAGACCCAGTACTTC.

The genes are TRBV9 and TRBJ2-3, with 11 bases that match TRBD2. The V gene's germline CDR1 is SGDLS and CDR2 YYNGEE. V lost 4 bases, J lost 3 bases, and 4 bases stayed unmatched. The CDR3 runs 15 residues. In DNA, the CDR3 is TGTGCCAGCAGCTCATCTAGCGGGAGGACAGATACGCAGTATTTT. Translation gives CASSSSSGRTDTQYF.

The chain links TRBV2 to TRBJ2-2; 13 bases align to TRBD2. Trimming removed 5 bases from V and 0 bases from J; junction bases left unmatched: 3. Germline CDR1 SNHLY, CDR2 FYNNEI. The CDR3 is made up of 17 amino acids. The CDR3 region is CASSPGLAGPNTGELFF. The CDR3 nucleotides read TGTGCCAGCAGTCCGGGACTAGCGGGGCCGAACACCGGGGAGCTGTTTTTT.

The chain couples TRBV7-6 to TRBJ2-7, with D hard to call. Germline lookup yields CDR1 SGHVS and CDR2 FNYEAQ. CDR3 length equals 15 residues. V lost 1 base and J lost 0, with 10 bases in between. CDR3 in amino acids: CASSLGLADSYEQYF. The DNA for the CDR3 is TGTGCCAGCAGCTTAGGTCTGGCCGACTCCTACGAGCAGTACTTC.

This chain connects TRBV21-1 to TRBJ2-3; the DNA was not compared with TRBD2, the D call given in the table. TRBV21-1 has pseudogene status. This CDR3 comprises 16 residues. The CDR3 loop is CASSLSMTSGRDTQYF. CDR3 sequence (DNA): TGTGCCAGCAGCCTCTCGATGACTAGCGGGAGAGATACGCAGTATTTT.

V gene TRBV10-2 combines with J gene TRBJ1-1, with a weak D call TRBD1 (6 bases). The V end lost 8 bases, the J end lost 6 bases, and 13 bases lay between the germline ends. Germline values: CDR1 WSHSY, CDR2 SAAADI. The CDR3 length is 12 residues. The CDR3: CASSGAEPEAFF. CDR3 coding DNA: TGCGCCAGCTCAGGGGCGGAGCCTGAAGCTTTCTTT.

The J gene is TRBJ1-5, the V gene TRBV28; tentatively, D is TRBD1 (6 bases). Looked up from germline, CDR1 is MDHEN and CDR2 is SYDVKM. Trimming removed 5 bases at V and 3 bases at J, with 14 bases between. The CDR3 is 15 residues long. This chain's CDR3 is CASSPTDSANQPQHF. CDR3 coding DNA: TGTGCCAGCAGTCCTACGGACAGTGCCAATCAGCCCCAGCATTTT.

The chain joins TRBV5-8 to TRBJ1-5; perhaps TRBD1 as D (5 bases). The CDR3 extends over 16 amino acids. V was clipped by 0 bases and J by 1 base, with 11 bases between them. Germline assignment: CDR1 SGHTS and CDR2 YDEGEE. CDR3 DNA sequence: TGTGCCAGCAGCTTGGTAGGGGAGGGGAGCAATCAGCCCCAGCATTTT. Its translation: CASSLVGEGSNQPQHF.

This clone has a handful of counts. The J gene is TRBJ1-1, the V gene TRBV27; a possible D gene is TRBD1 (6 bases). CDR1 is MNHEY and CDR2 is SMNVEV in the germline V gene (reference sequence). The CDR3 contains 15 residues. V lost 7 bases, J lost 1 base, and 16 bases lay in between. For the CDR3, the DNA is TGTGCCAGCAAAGTATTGGGACAAACGAACACTGAAGCTTTCTTT. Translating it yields CASKVLGQTNTEAFF.

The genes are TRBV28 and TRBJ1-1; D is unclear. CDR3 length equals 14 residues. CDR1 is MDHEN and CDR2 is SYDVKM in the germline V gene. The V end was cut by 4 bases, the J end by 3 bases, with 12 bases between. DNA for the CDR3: TGTGCCAGCAGTTCACTACCGGTAGACACTGAAGCTTTCTTT. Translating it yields CASSSLPVDTEAFF.

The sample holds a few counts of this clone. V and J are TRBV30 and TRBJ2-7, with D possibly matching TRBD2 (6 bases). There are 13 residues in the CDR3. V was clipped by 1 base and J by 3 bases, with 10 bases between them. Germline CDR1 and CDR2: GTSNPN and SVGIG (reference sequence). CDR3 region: CAWSGGGDYEQYF. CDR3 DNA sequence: TGTGCCTGGAGTGGGGGCGGGGACTACGAGCAGTACTTC. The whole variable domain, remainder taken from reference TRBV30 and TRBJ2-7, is SQTIHQWPATLVQPVGSPLSLECTVEGTSNPNLYWYRQAAGRGLQLLFYSVGIGQISSEVPQNLSASRPQDRQFILSSKKLLLSDSGFYLCAWSGGGDYEQYFGPGTRLTVT.

The chain's CDR3 is CASSRGVTEAFF. CDR3 in DNA: TGTGCCAGCAGCCGGGGGGTCACTGAAGCTTTCTTT. V gene TRBV3-1 (or the pseudogene TRBV3-2) combines with J gene TRBJ1-1, with a weak D call TRBD1 (5 bases). Trimming left V 4 bases short and J 4 bases short, with 7 bases between. The CDR3 covers 12 residues. CDR1 is LGHDT, CDR2 YNNKEL, per germline (reference sequence).

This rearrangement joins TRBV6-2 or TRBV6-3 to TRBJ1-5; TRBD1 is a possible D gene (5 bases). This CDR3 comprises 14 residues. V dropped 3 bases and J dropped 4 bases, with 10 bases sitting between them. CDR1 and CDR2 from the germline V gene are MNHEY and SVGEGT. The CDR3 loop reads CASSYQGGNQPQHF. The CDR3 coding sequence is TGTGCCAGCAGTTATCAGGGAGGAAATCAGCCCCAGCATTTT.

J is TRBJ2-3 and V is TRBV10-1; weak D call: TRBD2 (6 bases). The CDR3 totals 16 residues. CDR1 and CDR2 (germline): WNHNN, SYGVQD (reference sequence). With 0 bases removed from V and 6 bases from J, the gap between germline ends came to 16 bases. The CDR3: CASSESGRGDEDTQYF. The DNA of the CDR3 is TGCGCCAGCAGTGAGTCGGGGCGGGGAGATGAGGATACGCAGTATTTT.

CDR3 sequence (DNA): TGTGCCAGCAGCCCCCAAACCGGGACTAGCGGGAGTTCAGACGAGCAGTACTTC. Its protein is CASSPQTGTSGSSDEQYF. This chain connects TRBV13 to TRBJ2-7, with 14 positions matching TRBD2. V dropped 5 bases and J dropped 5; count of bases not matched to a gene: 14. The germline V gene has CDR1 PRHDT and CDR2 FYEKMQ (reference sequence). The CDR3 consists of 18 residues. The full variable domain, rest sourced from reference TRBV13 and TRBJ2-7, is AAGVIQSPRHLIKEKRETATLKCYPIPRHDTVYWYQQGPGQDPQFLISFYEKMQSDKGSIPDRFSAQQFSDYHSELNMSSLELGDSALYFCASSPQTGTSGSSDEQYFGPGTRLTVT.

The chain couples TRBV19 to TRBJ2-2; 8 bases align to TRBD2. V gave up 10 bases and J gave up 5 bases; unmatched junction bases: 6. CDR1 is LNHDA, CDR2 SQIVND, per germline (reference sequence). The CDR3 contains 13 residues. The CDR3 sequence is CATRTSRTGELFF. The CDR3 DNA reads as TGTGCCACCCGGACTAGCAGGACCGGGGAGCTGTTTTTT.